This TCR beta chain was obtained from a study of beta chain features in type 1 diabetes. Study overall: Sorted cells from all samples, numbering roughly 100 million, were examined.

The germline V and J ends were trimmed by 4 bases and 1 base, with 17 bases remaining between them. The CDR3 extends over 16 amino acids. Germline V gene data show CDR1 as SQVTM and CDR2 as ANQGSEA. All of the isolated RNA was reverse transcribed, so expressed TCRB transcripts were sequenced. Samples of naive, central memory and regulatory T cells yielded a mean of around 3.4 million reads. The method was immunoSEQ multiplex PCR; TCRdb's version includes in-frame clones alone and lacks a portion of them. This table holds over 650,000 clones, around 15% found once. This clone was counted a few times. Its antigen is as yet unknown. Study observations and caveats: When Type 1 diabetes patients were examined, their TCRB CDR3s proved moderately but significantly shorter in all four CD4+ subsets.

The TCR comes from a man younger than 35 with type 1 diabetes. Sequenced input: naive CD4+ T cells from blood. The rearrangement uses TRBV29-1 and TRBJ2-1, with D hard to call. Here the CDR3 DNA reads TGCAGCGTTGTAGATGCCCAATCACGGTCCTACAATGAGCAGTTCTTC. Its protein is CSVVDAQSRSYNEQFF.